This T cell receptor (beta chain) was found in a study of blood T cell repertoires in COVID-19. Across the whole study: Both acute and convalescent COVID-19 samples were obtained from the United States, Italy and Spain. The analysed material was cDNA or gDNA that came from T cells, B-cell-depleted T cells, or PBMCs.

The CDR3 has 11 amino acids. Between the trimmed V and J ends, which lost 3 bases and 7 bases, there was a span of 4 bases. Germline-derived CDR1 and CDR2 are ENHRY and SYGVKD. In the original analysis: Amplification with reference gene primers provided the estimates of nucleated cell counts. Clones were sequenced by immunoSEQ multiplex PCR, and TCRdb holds only the in-frame ones, with some missing. Clone size and the V and J calls come from that table; the DNA yielded D and trimming. The repertoire holds 220,000 or so clones, with just under 85% as singletons. The specimen sequenced was peripheral blood. The genes are TRBV10-3 and TRBJ2-1, with D hard to call. This TCR came from a woman aged 80 or older with acute or convalescent COVID-19. The CDR3 loop is CAISERNEQFF. The DNA of the CDR3 is TGTGCCATCAGTGAACGGAATGAGCAGTTCTTC.